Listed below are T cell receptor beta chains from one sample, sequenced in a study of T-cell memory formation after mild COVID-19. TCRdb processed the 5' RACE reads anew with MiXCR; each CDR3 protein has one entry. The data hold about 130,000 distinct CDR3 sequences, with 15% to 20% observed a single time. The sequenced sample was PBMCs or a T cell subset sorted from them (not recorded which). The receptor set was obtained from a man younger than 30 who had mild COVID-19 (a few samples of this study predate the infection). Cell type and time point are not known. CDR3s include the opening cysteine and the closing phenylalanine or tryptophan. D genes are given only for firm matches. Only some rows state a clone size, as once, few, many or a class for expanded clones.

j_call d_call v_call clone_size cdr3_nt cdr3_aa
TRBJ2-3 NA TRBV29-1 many TGCAGCGTTGAAAGAACAGCCTCGCCCACAGATACGCAGTATTTT CSVERTASPTDTQYF
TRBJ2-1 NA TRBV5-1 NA TGCGCCAGCAGTCGCTGGACCGAACCCTACAATGAGCAGTTCTTC CASSRWTEPYNEQFF
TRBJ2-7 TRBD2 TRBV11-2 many TGTGCCAGCAGCTTAGTCGAGGGGAGGGGCGAGCAGTACTTC CASSLVEGRGEQYF
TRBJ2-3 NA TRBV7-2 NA TGTGCCAGCAGCTTAGTTATGACAGGAATAACAGATACGCAGTATTTT CASSLVMTGITDTQYF
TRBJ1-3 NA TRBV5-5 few TGTGCCAGCAGCAGGAGGTACGACTCTGGAAACACCATATATTTT CASSRRYDSGNTIYF
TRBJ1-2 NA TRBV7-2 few TGTGCCAGCAGCTTGGAACCGGGTCTTTTGCATGGCTACACCTTC CASSLEPGLLHGYTF
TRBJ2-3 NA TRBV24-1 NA TGTGCCACCAGTGATATAGATACGCAGTATTTT CATSDIDTQYF
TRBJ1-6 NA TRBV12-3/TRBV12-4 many TGTGCCAGCACTCCCGACAGGTTCTATAATTCACCCCTCCACTTT CASTPDRFYNSPLHF
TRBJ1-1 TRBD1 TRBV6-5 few TGTGCCAGCGGGAGAGACAGGGGGAACACTGAAGCTTTCTTT CASGRDRGNTEAFF
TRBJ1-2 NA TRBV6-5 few TGTGCCAGCAGCTACAGGCAGGGTCGAGATGGCTACACCTTC CASSYRQGRDGYTF
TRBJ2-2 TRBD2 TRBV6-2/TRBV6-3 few TGTGCCAGCAGTTACGGGGACTACCGCGGGGAGCTGTTTTTT CASSYGDYRGELFF
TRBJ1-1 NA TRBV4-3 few TGCGCCAGCAGCTCCGTTTGGGGCCTGGACACTGAAGCTTTCTTT CASSSVWGLDTEAFF
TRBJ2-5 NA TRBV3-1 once TGTGCCAGCAGCCAAGATCGGCTAGCGCGGCAGACCCAGTACTTC CASSQDRLARQTQYF
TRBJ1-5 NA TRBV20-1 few TGCAGTGCTAGTCTGGGCGGGTCCCAGCATTTT CSASLGGSQHF
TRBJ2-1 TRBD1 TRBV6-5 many TGTGCCAGCAGTTACTCGGGACAGGGGGAGGACAATGAGCAGTTCTTC CASSYSGQGEDNEQFF
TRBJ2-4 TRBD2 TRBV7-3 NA TGTGCCAGCAGCCCGTCGCGGGGGGACATTCAGTACTTC CASSPSRGDIQYF
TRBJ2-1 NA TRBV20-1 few TGCAGTGCTAGAGATCCTTACGGGGGTCGTCGGGTTGAGCAGTTCTTC CSARDPYGGRRVEQFF
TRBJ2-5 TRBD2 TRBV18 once TGTGCCAGCTCCCTCAAATCGGGACTAGAGAAGGAAGAGACCCAGTACTTC CASSLKSGLEKEETQYF
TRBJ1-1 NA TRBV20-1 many TGCAGTGCTAGTAGGGCAGGGATGGGGAACACTGAAGCTTTCTTT CSASRAGMGNTEAFF
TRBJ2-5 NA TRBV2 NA TGTGCCAGCTCTCGGGAATTCCAAGAGACCCAGTACTTC CASSREFQETQYF
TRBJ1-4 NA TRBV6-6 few TGTGCCAGCAGTTACGGGCAGACCGGAGAAAAACTGTTTTTT CASSYGQTGEKLFF
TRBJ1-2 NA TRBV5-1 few TGCGCCAGCAGCACGCAGGGAGGAGGGTATGGCTACACCTTC CASSTQGGGYGYTF
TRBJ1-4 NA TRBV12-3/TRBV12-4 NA TGTGCCAGCAGTTTTGGTCGAAAACTGTTTTTT CASSFGRKLFF
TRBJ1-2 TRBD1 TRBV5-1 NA TGCGCCAGCAGCTTGCGGCAGGGGGCGCGAGGCTACACCTTC CASSLRQGARGYTF
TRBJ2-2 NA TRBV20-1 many TGCAGTGCCCCTGAACCGGGGAGGAACACCGGGGAGCTGTTTTTT CSAPEPGRNTGELFF
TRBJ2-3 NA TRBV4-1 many TGCGCCAGCAGCCAACAAGCGAGGGGATTTAGCACAGATACGCAGTATTTT CASSQQARGFSTDTQYF
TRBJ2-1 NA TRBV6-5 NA TGTGCCAGCAGACCCGCACCACCCGCCCCTTACAATGAGCAGTTCTTC CASRPAPPAPYNEQFF
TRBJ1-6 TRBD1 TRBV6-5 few TGTGCCAGCAGAGGGGGACAGGGGATCTTAAGCTCCTATAATTCACCCCTCCACTTT CASRGGQGILSSYNSPLHF
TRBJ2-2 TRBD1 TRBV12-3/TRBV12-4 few TGTGCCAGCAGTACCCCGGACAGGGGCACCGGGGAGCTGTTTTTT CASSTPDRGTGELFF
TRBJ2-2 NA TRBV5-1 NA TGCGCCAGCAGCTTGCAATCTGGGGGAGCCGGGGAGCTGTTTTTT CASSLQSGGAGELFF
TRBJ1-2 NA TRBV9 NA TGTGCCAGCAGCGTAGACCTTAATTATGGCTACACCTTC CASSVDLNYGYTF
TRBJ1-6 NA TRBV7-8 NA TGTGCCAGCAGCCGACCGGGGGGCTCACCCCTCCACTTT CASSRPGGSPLHF
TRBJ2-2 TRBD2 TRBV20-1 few TGCAGTGCTACTCGGGAGGGCCCCAGGGAGCTGTTTTTT CSATREGPRELFF
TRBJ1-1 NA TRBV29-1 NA TGCAGCGTTGCGAGGGTACTGAACACTGAAGCTTTCTTT CSVARVLNTEAFF
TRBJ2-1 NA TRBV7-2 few TGTGCCAGCAGCTTAGGGCCGGAGGCACACAATGAGCAGTTCTTC CASSLGPEAHNEQFF
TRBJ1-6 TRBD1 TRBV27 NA TGTGCCAGCAGTTTTGCCGGGACAGTCCATTCACCCCTCCACTTT CASSFAGTVHSPLHF
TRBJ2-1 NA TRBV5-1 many TGCGCCAGCAGCTTCGACAAGGGTGAGCAGTTCTTC CASSFDKGEQFF
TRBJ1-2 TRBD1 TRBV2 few TGTGCCACCAGGGGGGCGTTGACTTCGCACCCCTTGAATGGCTACACCTTC CATRGALTSHPLNGYTF
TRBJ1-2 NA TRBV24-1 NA TGTGCCACCAGTGATTCAGGGAGCTACACCTTC CATSDSGSYTF
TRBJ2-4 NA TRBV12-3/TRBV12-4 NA TGTGCCAGCAGTTTAGCAGATCTAAACATTCAGTACTTC CASSLADLNIQYF
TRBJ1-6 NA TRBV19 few TGTGCCAGCACTATCGGGGGTTATTCACCCCTCCACTTT CASTIGGYSPLHF
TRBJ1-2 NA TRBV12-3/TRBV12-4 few TGTGCCAGCAGTTGGGACCCCATGAACTATGGCTACACCTTC CASSWDPMNYGYTF
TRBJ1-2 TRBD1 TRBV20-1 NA TGCAGTGCTAGGACAGGGAGGGGCTATGGCTACACCTTC CSARTGRGYGYTF
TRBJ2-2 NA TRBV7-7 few TGTGCTAGCAGCTTAGTGATGGGGGGCATCGGGGAGCTGTTTTTT CASSLVMGGIGELFF
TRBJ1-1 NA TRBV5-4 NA TGTGCCAGCAGACAAGACACTGAAGCTTTCTTT CASRQDTEAFF
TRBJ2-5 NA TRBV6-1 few TGTGCCACTGACAGGAGCCGAGAGACCCAGTACTTC CATDRSRETQYF
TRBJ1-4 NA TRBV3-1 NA TGTGCCAGCAGCCAAGAAGGGGAAAAACTGTTTTTT CASSQEGEKLFF
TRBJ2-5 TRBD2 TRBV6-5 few TGTGCCAGCAGTTATTCACCGGGACTAGGGCAGACCCAGTACTTC CASSYSPGLGQTQYF
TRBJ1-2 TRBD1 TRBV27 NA TGTGCCAGCAGTCGGGTGGGGACAGGGCCTCTCTATGGCTACACCTTC CASSRVGTGPLYGYTF
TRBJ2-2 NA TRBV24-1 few NA CATAPYGGITGELFFF
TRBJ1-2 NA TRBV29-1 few TGCAGCGTGGGGCGGGGGGTTAACTATGGCTACACCTTC CSVGRGVNYGYTF
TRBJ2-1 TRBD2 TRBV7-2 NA TGTGCCAGCAGCCCAACTAGCGGGGGGCCCGATGAGCAGTTCTTC CASSPTSGGPDEQFF
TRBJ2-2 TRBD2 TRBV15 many TGTGCCACCAGCAGAGATTTTGGGGGTAGCGGGGGACCCGCGAACACCGGGGAGCTGTTTTTT CATSRDFGGSGGPANTGELFF
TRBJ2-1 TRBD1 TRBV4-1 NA TGCGCCAGCAGCCAACCGACAGGGTCGCCCTACAATGAGCAGTTCTTC CASSQPTGSPYNEQFF
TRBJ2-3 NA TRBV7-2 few TGTGCCAGCAGCCCGGACGTAGCAGATACGCAGTATTTT CASSPDVADTQYF
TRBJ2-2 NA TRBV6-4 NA TGTGCCAGCAGTTACCAGGGTTACACCGGGGAGCTGTTTTTT CASSYQGYTGELFF
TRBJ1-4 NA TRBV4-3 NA TGCGCCAGCAGCCAAGATCCGGCCAATCTTCGGGAAAAACTGTTTTTT CASSQDPANLREKLFF
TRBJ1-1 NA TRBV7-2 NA TGTGCCAGCATGGAATTTCAGGAGGGGACTGAAGCTTTCTTT CASMEFQEGTEAFF
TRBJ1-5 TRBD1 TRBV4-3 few TGCGCCAGCAGCCCGACAGGGATTCAGCCCCAGCATTTT CASSPTGIQPQHF
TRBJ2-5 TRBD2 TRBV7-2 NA TGTGCCAGCAGCTACCAGCGGGGGGGCTGGGAGACCCAGTACTTC CASSYQRGGWETQYF